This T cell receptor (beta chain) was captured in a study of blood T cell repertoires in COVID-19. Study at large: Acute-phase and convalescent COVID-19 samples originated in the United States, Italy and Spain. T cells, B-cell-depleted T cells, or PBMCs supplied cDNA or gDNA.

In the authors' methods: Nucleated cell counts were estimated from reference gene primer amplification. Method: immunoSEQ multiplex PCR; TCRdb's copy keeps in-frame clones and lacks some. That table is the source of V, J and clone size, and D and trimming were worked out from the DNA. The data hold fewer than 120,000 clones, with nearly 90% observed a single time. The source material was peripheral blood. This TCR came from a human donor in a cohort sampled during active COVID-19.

CDR3 in DNA: TGCAGCGTTGGTCGTGGGAGGGCCACAGATACGCAGTATTTT. This translates into CSVGRGRATDTQYF. The chain recombines TRBV29-1 with TRBJ2-3; 7 bases line up with TRBD2. Germline assignment: CDR1 SQVTM and CDR2 ANQGSEA. The CDR3 is made up of 14 amino acids. V trimming: 4 bases; J trimming: 2 bases; junction bases outside the gene matches: 6.